These 15 T cell receptor beta chains were sequenced from one sample in a study of T cell repertoires in cytomegalovirus infection (dated by TCRdb to between 2019 and 2020). Sequencing was carried out with an Illumina HiSeq 1500. TCRdb reran the public reads through fastp at Q25 and MiXCR, keeping productive beta chains. Under each unique CDR3 protein, matching rows form one entry showing the most common genes and DNA. This sample lists approximately 730,000 distinct CDR3 sequences; around 31% were detected once. Over 15% of the sample comes from the top ten. No antigens are known for them. This specimen's treatment or condition label, per the study, means: in vitro stimulation with specific CMV peptide epitopes to enrich CMV-specific T cells. The sample consisted of cultured PBMCs, taken from culture after CMV antigen stimulation. The receptors originated from a human donor in good health (CMV status not recorded). Some clones in this sample may be carry-over from other donors' samples.

The gene calls are TRBV5-6 and TRBJ1-1; D unresolved. From germline, CDR1 is SGHDT and CDR2 YYEEEE. The CDR3 length is 15 residues. V lost 4 bases and J lost 1, with 14 bases in between. CDR3 residues: CASSRGRVTNTEAFF. CDR3 DNA: TGTGCCAGCAGCCGCGGGAGGGTTACGAACACTGAAGCTTTCTTT.

This clonotype was seen only a few times. The chain couples TRBV12-3 or TRBV12-4 to TRBJ1-5; 8 nucleotides match TRBD1. The V segment lost 6 bases and the J segment 3 bases; nucleotides outside the gene matches: 7. This CDR3 spans 15 amino acids. The CDR3 sequence: CASSWTGTINQPQHF. In nucleotides, the CDR3 is TGTGCCAGCAGCTGGACAGGGACTATCAATCAGCCCCAGCATTTT.

CDR3 sequence (DNA): TGTGCCATCAGTGGGGACATCCAACCCACTGGAAACACCATATATTTT. It codes for CAISGDIQPTGNTIYF. The rearrangement joins TRBV10-3 to TRBJ1-3; D is perhaps TRBD1 (6 bases). Trimming pared 4 bases from V and 2 bases from J, leaving 15 bases between. The germline gives CDR1 ENHRY, CDR2 SYGVKD. This CDR3 is 16 amino acids long.

This clonotype showed up just a few times. CDR3 nucleotide sequence: TGTGCCAGCAGTTGGCGGGGAAGCACAGATACGCAGTATTTT. Amino acids: CASSWRGSTDTQYF. The chain combines TRBV6-2 or TRBV6-3 with TRBJ2-3; tentative D call: TRBD2 (6 bases). Germline CDR1 is MNHEY and CDR2 is SVGEGT. The CDR3 consists of 14 residues. Deletions cut 4 bases from V and 0 bases from J, with 8 bases between.

In this sample, this clonotype turned up a few times. The rearrangement uses TRBV7-2 and TRBJ1-5, with D possibly TRBD1 on 6 matching bases. The CDR3 sequence is 16 residues long. V was shortened by 5 bases and J by 0 bases, with 14 bases between the two germline ends. Germline V gene sequence: CDR1 SGHTA, CDR2 FQGNSA. CDR3 coding DNA: TGTGCCAGCAGCCTTCTGGGGGGCAATAGCAATCAGCCCCAGCATTTT. Amino acids: CASSLLGGNSNQPQHF.

This clonotype was detected many times. The chain has TRBV12-3 or TRBV12-4 and TRBJ1-1; D gene uncertain. The CDR3 is 13 amino acids. Trimming took 4 bases from V and 3 from J, leaving 9 bases between them. The CDR3 loop reads CASSSFGHTEAFF. CDR3 bases: TGTGCCAGCAGTTCCTTCGGTCACACTGAAGCTTTCTTT.

The J gene is TRBJ2-2, the V gene TRBV14, with TRBD2 matching 10 bases. Unmatched junction bases numbered 13, after V lost 4 bases and J lost 5 bases. This CDR3 contains 18 residues. CDR1 is SGHDN, CDR2 FVKESK, per germline. CDR3 loop: CASSLDILAGRMTGELFF. Here the CDR3 DNA reads TGTGCCAGCAGCCTTGACATACTAGCGGGACGAATGACCGGGGAGCTGTTTTTT. Drawing the rest from reference TRBV14 and TRBJ2-2, the complete variable domain is EAGVTQFPSHSVIEKGQTVTLRCDPISGHDNLYWYRRVMGKEIKFLLHFVKESKQDESGMPNNRFLAERTGGTYSTLKVQPAELEDSGVYFCASSLDILAGRMTGELFFGEGSRLTVL.

This clonotype was seen repeatedly, ten times or more. The junction differs from germline at one of its ends, possibly a read error. This chain joins TRBV5-1 and TRBJ1-2; 9 bases are shared with TRBD1. The CDR3 has 14 amino acids. The germline CDR1 and CDR2 sequences are SGHRS and YFSETQ. The CDR3 bases are TGTGCCAGCAGCTTAGGGACAGGGAACTATGGCTACACCTTC. Translating gives CASSLGTGNYGYTF.

This clonotype has at least ten counts. The chain recombines TRBV7-2 with TRBJ1-2, with D tentatively TRBD1 (5 bases). The germline gives CDR1 SGHTA, CDR2 FQGNSA. The CDR3 contains 15 residues. Between the trimmed V and J ends, which lost 1 base and 4 bases, there was a span of 13 bases. CDR3 nucleotides: TGTGCCAGCAGCTTAGAGGGGCGGCAGGGCTATGGCTACACCTTC. It yields the protein CASSLEGRQGYGYTF.

This clonotype showed up just a few times. This chain connects TRBV12-3 or TRBV12-4 to TRBJ1-4, with D perhaps TRBD1 (5 bases). Trimming stripped 1 base from V and 8 bases from J, with 17 bases between. This CDR3 has 16 amino acids. CDR3 in DNA: TGTGCCAGCAGTTTAGGTCCTGGCAGGGTGGGAGAAAAACTGTTTTTT. This codes for CASSLGPGRVGEKLFF.

The chain links TRBV30 to TRBJ1-1; D remains unclear. The germline gives CDR1 GTSNPN, CDR2 SVGIG (reference sequence). CDR3 size: 12 residues. V was cut by 0 bases and J by 3 bases, with 5 bases left in between. As DNA, the CDR3 is TGTGCCTGGAGTGTAGTAGACACTGAAGCTTTCTTT. Protein product: CAWSVVDTEAFF.

The J gene is TRBJ2-2, the V gene TRBV3-1, with TRBD1 matching 7 bases. Per the germline V gene, CDR1 is LGHDT and CDR2 is YNNKEL (reference sequence). This CDR3 spans 15 amino acids. Trimming took 3 bases from V and 3 from J; bases not matched to a gene: 4. The CDR3 loop is CASSHYRGHTGELFF. CDR3 nucleotides: TGTGCCAGCAGCCACTACAGGGGCCACACCGGGGAGCTGTTTTTT.

This clonotype occurred once. The chain couples TRBV20-1 to TRBJ1-4, with D uncertain. Germline CDR1 is DFQATT and CDR2 is SNEGSKA (reference sequence). The germline V and J ends were trimmed by 0 bases and 4 bases, with 12 bases remaining between them. The CDR3 is 15 amino acids. CDR3 region: CSARDLQIHNEKLFF. The CDR3, as DNA: TGCAGTGCTAGAGATCTACAGATCCATAATGAAAAACTGTTTTTT.

The chain is built from TRBV29-1 and TRBJ1-2; 7 nucleotides match TRBD1. Germline CDR1 SQVTM, CDR2 ANQGSEA. The CDR3 sequence is 13 residues long. Trimming cost V 4 bases and J 4 bases; bases outside gene matches: 6. DNA for the CDR3: TGCAGCGTTGCAGGGGGTATGGGCTATGGCTACACCTTC. Translating it yields CSVAGGMGYGYTF.

The J gene is TRBJ2-3, the V gene TRBV6-6; D uncertain. Trimming took 2 bases from V and 6 from J, leaving 6 bases between them. CDR3 length equals 12 residues. Germline assignment: CDR1 MNHNY and CDR2 SVGAGI (reference sequence). The DNA of the CDR3 is TGTGCCAGCAGTTACGTTTTGGATACGCAGTATTTT. Translation: CASSYVLDTQYF.